Following are 21 T cell receptor beta chains from one sample sequenced in a study of cytomegalovirus exposure and HLA in healthy donors. Primers: 60 Vbeta forward and 13 Jbeta reverse. Libraries were prepared by immunoSEQ multiplex PCR; TCRdb keeps only in-frame clonotypes and omits some of them. The profile shows 180,000 or so clones, about 80% of them singletons. Sequencing was done on a sample of PBMCs. The receptors stem from a young man in good health and CMV-seronegative.

The chain carries TRBV7-6 and TRBJ1-3; D gene uncertain. V lost 1 base and J lost 2, with 9 bases in between. CDR3 length: 15 amino acids. From germline, CDR1 is SGHVS and CDR2 FNYEAQ. The CDR3: CASSLGSGTGNTIYF. The CDR3 region has the DNA TGTGCCAGCAGCTTAGGATCCGGGACTGGAAACACCATATATTTT.

The chain uses TRBV7-9 and TRBJ1-5; TRBD1 might be the D (6 bases). Deletions cut 1 base from V and 7 bases from J, with 17 bases between. This CDR3 is built from 16 residues. Germline values: CDR1 SEHNR, CDR2 FQNEAQ (reference sequence). CDR3 DNA sequence: TGTGCCAGCAGCTTAGAGGGGGGGCAGTTCGGCCAGCCCCAGCATTTT. Amino acid sequence: CASSLEGGQFGQPQHF.

This chain uses TRBV12-5 with TRBJ2-1; a weak D match, TRBD1 (5 bases). Per germline, CDR1 LGHNT and CDR2 FRNRAP. V lost 4 bases, J lost 2 bases, and 15 bases lay in between. The CDR3 loop spans 16 amino acids. The CDR3 DNA reads as TGTGCTAGTGGTTCGGACACAGGTCTCACCTACAATGAGCAGTTCTTC. It specifies CASGSDTGLTYNEQFF.

This clone was seen once. The V gene is TRBV7-3, the J gene TRBJ2-1; 12 bases match TRBD2. V shed 3 bases and J 9 bases; nucleotides not matched to a gene: 12. This CDR3 is 17 amino acids long. Germline V gene lookup returns CDR1 SGHTA and CDR2 FQGTGA. This chain's CDR3 is CASSFFRASGRDGEQFF. The DNA of the CDR3 is TGTGCCAGCAGCTTCTTTAGGGCTAGCGGGAGGGATGGTGAGCAGTTCTTC.

This chain links TRBV11-2 with TRBJ1-6; 7 bases fit TRBD1. Germline CDR1 SGHAT, CDR2 FQNNGV. The V gene end was trimmed by 5 bases and the J gene end by 10 bases; junction bases not matched to a gene: 8. The length of the CDR3 is 14 residues. The CDR3 region has the DNA TGTGCCAGCAGCCGGACAGGTCTGGGATCACCCCTCCACTTT. This codes for CASSRTGLGSPLHF.

This clone was detected a few times. This chain connects TRBV7-9 to TRBJ2-3; D might be TRBD1 (6 bases). This CDR3 region has 15 residues. CDR1 and CDR2 (germline): SEHNR, FQNEAQ (reference sequence). Trimming removed 2 bases at V and 4 bases at J, with 13 bases between. The CDR3 is CASSLQGLRADTQYF. In nucleotides, the CDR3 is TGTGCCAGCAGCTTACAGGGGTTAAGGGCAGATACGCAGTATTTT.

The rearrangement joins TRBV9 to TRBJ2-1, with a tentative D call TRBD1 (6 bases). The CDR3 consists of 17 residues. Looked up from germline, CDR1 is SGDLS and CDR2 is YYNGEE. V was cut by 0 bases and J by 4 bases, with 17 bases left in between. CDR3 in DNA: TGTGCCAGCAGCGTAGGTGGTAGGGACACCTTTTACAATGAGCAGTTCTTC. This translates into CASSVGGRDTFYNEQFF.

The chain links TRBV4-2 to TRBJ2-7; 8 nucleotides line up with TRBD1. Germline CDR1 and CDR2: LGHNA and YNFKEQ. The CDR3 has 14 amino acids. The V segment lost 8 bases and the J segment 5 bases; nucleotides outside the gene matches: 11. CDR3 nucleotide sequence: TGTGCCAGCCGTCGGACAGGGTTGTTCCACGAGCAGTACTTC. Its protein product is CASRRTGLFHEQYF.

CDR3 in DNA: TGTGCCAGCAGCCTGACAGGGTCCGAAAAACTGTTTTTT. Residues: CASSLTGSEKLFF. This chain connects TRBV7-2 to TRBJ1-4, with 7 bases matching TRBD1. J gave up 8 bases and V 5 bases, and 5 bases lay outside the gene matches. Germline CDR1 and CDR2: SGHTA and FQGNSA. The CDR3 extends over 13 amino acids.

This clone appeared a single time. This chain uses TRBV2 with TRBJ2-7; possibly TRBD1 for D (5 bases). The V end lost 7 bases, the J end lost 3 bases, and 7 bases lay between the germline ends. CDR1 is SNHLY and CDR2 is FYNNEI in the germline V gene. The length of the CDR3 is 11 residues. CDR3 in amino acids: CASTGYYEQYF. DNA of the CDR3: TGTGCCAGCACAGGGTACTACGAGCAGTACTTC. Full variable domain (outside the CDR3, taken from reference TRBV2 and TRBJ2-7): EPEVTQTPSHQVTQMGQEVILRCVPISNHLYFYWYRQILGQKVEFLVSFYNNEISEKSEIFDDQFSVERPDGSNFTLKIRSTKLEDSAMYFCASTGYYEQYFGPGTRLTVT.

A word on this clone: Other DNA sequences within the sample encode an identical CDR3. V usage is TRBV18 and J usage is TRBJ2-7, with a weak D call TRBD1 (5 bases). This CDR3 comprises 12 residues. With 3 bases removed from V and 7 bases from J, the gap between germline ends came to 10 bases. Germline V gives CDR1 KGHSH, CDR2 LQKENI. CDR3 DNA sequence: TGTGCCAGCTCACCGAGACAGTATGAGCAGTACTTC. It translates to CASSPRQYEQYF.

The chain couples TRBV27 to TRBJ2-7; 10 bases fit TRBD2. The germline V gene has CDR1 MNHEY and CDR2 SMNVEV (reference sequence). This CDR3 is built from 15 residues. J was trimmed by 6 bases and V by 5 bases; bases with no gene match: 10. The CDR3 DNA reads as TGTGCCAGCAGTAATGGAGCGGGGGGGCTGGCCGAGCAGTACTTC. This codes for CASSNGAGGLAEQYF.

The chain joins TRBV9 to TRBJ2-7; 9 bases are shared with TRBD2. J was trimmed by 0 bases and V by 0 bases; bases with no gene match: 4. Germline-derived CDR1 and CDR2 are SGDLS and YYNGEE. The CDR3 totals 16 residues. CDR3 in amino acids: CASSVGLAGSSYEQYF. The CDR3 DNA is TGTGCCAGCAGCGTAGGGCTAGCGGGGAGCTCCTACGAGCAGTACTTC.

The CDR3 bases are TGTGCCAGCAGCTCCCGAGGACAGGGGTTCCACGAGCAGTACTTC. This codes for CASSSRGQGFHEQYF. J is TRBJ2-7 and V is TRBV13; 9 nucleotides align to TRBD1. This CDR3 contains 15 residues. The V segment lost 4 bases and the J segment 5 bases; nucleotides outside the gene matches: 9. CDR1 PRHDT and CDR2 FYEKMQ come from the germline V gene (reference sequence).

With regard to this clone: The germline gene is not matched at one end of the junction; a read error may be the cause. The CDR3 sequence: CASSEPGLNPEAFF. In DNA, the CDR3 is TGTGCCAGCAGTGAACCAGGGTTGAACCCTGAAGCTTTCTTT. This chain uses TRBV6-1 with TRBJ1-1; weak D call: TRBD1 (5 bases). Germline CDR1 is MNHNS and CDR2 is SASEGT. The CDR3 runs 14 residues.

The chain is built from TRBV18 and TRBJ1-1, with 8 bases that match TRBD1. Looked up from germline, CDR1 is KGHSH and CDR2 is LQKENI. CDR3 length: 15 residues. The V gene end was trimmed by 3 bases and the J gene end by 1 base; junction bases not matched to a gene: 4. The CDR3 nucleotides read TGTGCCAGCTCACCGCGGACAGGGAAGAACACTGAAGCTTTCTTT. This codes for CASSPRTGKNTEAFF.

The chain has TRBV11-2 and TRBJ2-1; 7 nucleotides agree with TRBD2. The CDR3 length is 15 residues. The junction had 2 bases not matched to a gene; V was cut back by 1 base and J by 2 bases. Germline V gene lookup returns CDR1 SGHAT and CDR2 FQNNGV. For the CDR3, the DNA is TGTGCCAGCAGCTTAGTAGCGGGCCCCTACAATGAGCAGTTCTTC. Translated, it gives CASSLVAGPYNEQFF.

The J gene is TRBJ2-7, the V gene TRBV5-1; 10 bases line up with TRBD2. Per germline, CDR1 SGHRS and CDR2 YFSETQ. The length of the CDR3 is 15 residues. V shed 2 bases and J 2 bases; nucleotides not matched to a gene: 4. The CDR3 loop is CASSFRTSGAYEQYF. DNA of the CDR3: TGCGCCAGCAGCTTCCGGACTAGCGGAGCCTACGAGCAGTACTTC.

V usage is TRBV6-1 and J usage is TRBJ1-1; TRBD1 is a possible D gene (6 bases). V was clipped by 5 bases and J by 0 bases, with 10 bases between them. CDR1 and CDR2 (germline): MNHNS, SASEGT. This CDR3 is built from 14 residues. The CDR3 reads CASSQYRVNTEAFF. The CDR3 DNA is TGTGCCAGCAGTCAATACAGGGTGAACACTGAAGCTTTCTTT.

This chain connects TRBV15 to TRBJ2-7; D may be TRBD2 (6 bases). The CDR3 totals 15 residues. V lost 0 bases, J lost 0 bases, and 9 bases lay in between. Germline V gene sequence: CDR1 LNHNV, CDR2 YYDKDF (reference sequence). The chain's CDR3 is CATSRDHGGSYEQYF. The DNA of the CDR3 is TGTGCCACCAGCAGAGATCACGGGGGCTCCTACGAGCAGTACTTC.

J is TRBJ2-1 and V is TRBV19, with D hard to call. The V end lost 1 base, the J end lost 3 bases, and 10 bases lay between the germline ends. The germline gives CDR1 LNHDA, CDR2 SQIVND (reference sequence). The CDR3 runs 15 residues. DNA of the CDR3: TGTGCCAGTAGTATAGGGGCTACCAGCTACAATGAGCAGTTCTTC. It specifies CASSIGATSYNEQFF.